This T cell receptor beta chain was found in a study of regulatory T cells in long-lasting Graves disease. Study-wide background: Patients with new Graves' disease had used antithyroid drugs below 3 months. Study conclusions and caveats: When disease was persistent, TRBV28, TRBJ1-2 and TRBJ2-5 were the favored segments.

This CDR3 region has 18 residues. Trimming left V 1 base short and J 1 base short, with 17 bases between. The germline CDR1 and CDR2 sequences are LNHNV and YYDKDF (reference sequence). This clonotype came up many times. As yet, its antigen is unknown. Time point meaning: newly diagnosed GD, antithyroid drugs for less than 3 months. Making the TCR library involved RNA that had been extracted from PBMCs. Library construction for TCR beta used iRepertoire HTBI primers and Arm-PCR of CDR3 regions. TCRdb reprocessed the multiplex PCR reads via MiXCR and lists one record per CDR3 protein. The sample lists roughly 250,000 distinct CDR3 sequences; around 19% were seen once. These same data were also listed under a study on T cells in Graves' hyperthyroidism and ophthalmopathy.

The sequenced sample was peripheral blood mononuclear cells (PBMCs), obtained at new diagnosis, from a patient treated with antithyroid drugs. This sequence was found in a woman aged 30 to 39 with Graves disease. The genes are TRBV15 and TRBJ2-1; possibly TRBD1 or TRBD2 for D (6 bases each). DNA of the CDR3: TGTGCCACCAGCAGAGTTCGGCCCATAGGGGGGTCCTACAATGAGCAGTTCTTC. It yields the protein CATSRVRPIGGSYNEQFF. The variable domain in full, with the rest retrieved from reference TRBV15 and TRBJ2-1, is DAMVIQNPRYQVTQFGKPVTLSCSQTLNHNVMYWYQQKSSQAPKLLFHYYDKDFNNEADTPDNFQSRRPNTSFCFLDIRSPGLGDTAMYLCATSRVRPIGGSYNEQFFGPGTRLTVL.